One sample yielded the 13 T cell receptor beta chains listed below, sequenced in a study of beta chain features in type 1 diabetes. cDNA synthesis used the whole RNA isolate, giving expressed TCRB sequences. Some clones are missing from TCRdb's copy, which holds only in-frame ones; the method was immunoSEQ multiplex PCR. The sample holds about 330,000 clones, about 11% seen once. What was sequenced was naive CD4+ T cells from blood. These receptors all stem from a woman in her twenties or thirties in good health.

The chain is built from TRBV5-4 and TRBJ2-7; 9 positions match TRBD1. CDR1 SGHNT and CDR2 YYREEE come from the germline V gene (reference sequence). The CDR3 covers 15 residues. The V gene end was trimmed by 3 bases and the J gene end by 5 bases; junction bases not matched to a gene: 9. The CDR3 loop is CASSSPGQGHHEQYF. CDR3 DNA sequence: TGTGCCAGCAGCTCCCCGGGACAGGGTCACCACGAGCAGTACTTC.

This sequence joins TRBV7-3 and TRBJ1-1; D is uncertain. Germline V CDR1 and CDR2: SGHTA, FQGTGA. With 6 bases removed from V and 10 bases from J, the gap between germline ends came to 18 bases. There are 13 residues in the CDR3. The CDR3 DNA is TGTGCCAGCAGACGAGAGGGATCTACCGGAGCTTTCTTT. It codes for CASRREGSTGAFF. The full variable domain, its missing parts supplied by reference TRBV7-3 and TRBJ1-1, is GAGVSQTPSNKVTEKGKYVELRCDPISGHTALYWYRQSLGQGPEFLIYFQGTGAADDSGLPNDRFFAVRPEGSVSTLKIQRTERGDSAVYLCASRREGSTGAFFGQGTRLTVV.

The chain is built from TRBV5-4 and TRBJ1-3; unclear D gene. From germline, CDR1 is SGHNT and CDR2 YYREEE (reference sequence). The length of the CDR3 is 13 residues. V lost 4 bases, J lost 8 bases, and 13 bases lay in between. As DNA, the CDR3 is TGTGCCAGCAGCGTGGATATCCGGGACACCATATATTTT. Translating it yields CASSVDIRDTIYF.

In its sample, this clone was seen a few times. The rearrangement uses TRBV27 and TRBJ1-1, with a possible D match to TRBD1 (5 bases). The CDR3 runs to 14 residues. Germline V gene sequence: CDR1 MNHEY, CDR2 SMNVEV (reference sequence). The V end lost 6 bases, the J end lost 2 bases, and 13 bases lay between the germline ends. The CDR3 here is CASRLDNQNTEAFF. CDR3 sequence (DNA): TGTGCCAGCAGGTTGGACAATCAAAACACTGAAGCTTTCTTT.

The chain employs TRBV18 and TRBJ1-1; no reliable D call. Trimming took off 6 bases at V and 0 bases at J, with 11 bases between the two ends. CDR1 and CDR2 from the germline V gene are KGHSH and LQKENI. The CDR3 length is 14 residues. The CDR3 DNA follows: TGTGCCAGCTCTGAAGACATTTTGAACACTGAAGCTTTCTTT. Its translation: CASSEDILNTEAFF. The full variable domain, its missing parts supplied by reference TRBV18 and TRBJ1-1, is NAGVMQNPRHLVRRRGQEARLRCSPMKGHSHVYWYRQLPEEGLKFMVYLQKENIIDESGMPKERFSAEFPKEGPSILRIQQVVRGDSAAYFCASSEDILNTEAFFGQGTRLTVV.

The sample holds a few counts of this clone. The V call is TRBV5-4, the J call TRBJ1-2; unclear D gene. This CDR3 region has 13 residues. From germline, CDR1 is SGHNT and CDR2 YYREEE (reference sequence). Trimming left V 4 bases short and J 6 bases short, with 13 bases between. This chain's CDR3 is CASSAIGEDGYTF. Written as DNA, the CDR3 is TGTGCCAGCAGCGCGATTGGGGAGGATGGCTACACCTTC.

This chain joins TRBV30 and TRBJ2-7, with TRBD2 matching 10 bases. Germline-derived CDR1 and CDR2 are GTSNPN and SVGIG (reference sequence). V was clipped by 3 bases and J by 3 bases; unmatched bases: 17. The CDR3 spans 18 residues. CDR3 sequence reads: CAWRTPGLAGDPRYEQYF. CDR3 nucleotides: TGTGCCTGGAGGACTCCGGGGCTAGCGGGAGATCCTCGCTACGAGCAGTACTTC.

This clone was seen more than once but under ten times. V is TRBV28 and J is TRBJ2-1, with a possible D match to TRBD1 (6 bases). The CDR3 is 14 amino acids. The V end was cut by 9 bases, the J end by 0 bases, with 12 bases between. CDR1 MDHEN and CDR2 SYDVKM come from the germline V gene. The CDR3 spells CASVQGSSYNEQFF. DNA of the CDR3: TGTGCCAGTGTACAGGGAAGCTCCTACAATGAGCAGTTCTTC.

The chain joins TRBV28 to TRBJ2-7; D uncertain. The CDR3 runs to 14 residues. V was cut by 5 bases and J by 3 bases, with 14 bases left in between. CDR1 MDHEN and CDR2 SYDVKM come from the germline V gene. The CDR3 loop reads CASSRMGPLYEQYF. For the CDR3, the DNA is TGTGCCAGCAGTCGAATGGGCCCCCTCTACGAGCAGTACTTC.

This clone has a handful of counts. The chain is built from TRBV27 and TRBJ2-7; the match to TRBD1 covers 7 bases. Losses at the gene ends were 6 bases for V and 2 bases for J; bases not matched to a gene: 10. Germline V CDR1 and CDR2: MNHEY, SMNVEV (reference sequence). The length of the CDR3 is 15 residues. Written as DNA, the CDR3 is TGTGCCAGCAGCCCACCCCGACAGGGAACCTACGAGCAGTACTTC. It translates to CASSPPRQGTYEQYF.

The CDR3 reads CASRDGNYNEQFF. The CDR3 nucleotides read TGTGCCAGCAGGGACGGGAACTACAATGAGCAGTTCTTC. The rearrangement links TRBV7-2 to TRBJ2-1; perhaps TRBD2 as D (5 bases). Trimming removed 6 bases at V and 3 bases at J, with 9 bases between. Germline loops: CDR1 SGHTA, CDR2 FQGNSA. The CDR3 covers 13 residues.

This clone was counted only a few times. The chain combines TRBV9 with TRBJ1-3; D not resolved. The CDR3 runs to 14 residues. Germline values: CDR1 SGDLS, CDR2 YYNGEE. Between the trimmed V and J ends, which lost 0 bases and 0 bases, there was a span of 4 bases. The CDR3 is CASSVDLSGNTIYF. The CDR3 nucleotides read TGTGCCAGCAGCGTAGATCTCTCTGGAAACACCATATATTTT.

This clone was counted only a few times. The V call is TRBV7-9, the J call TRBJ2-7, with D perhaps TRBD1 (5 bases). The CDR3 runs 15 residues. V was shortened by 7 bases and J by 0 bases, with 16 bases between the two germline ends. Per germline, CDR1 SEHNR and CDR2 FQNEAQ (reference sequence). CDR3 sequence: CASTVPGHNSYEQYF. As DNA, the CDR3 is TGTGCCAGCACCGTTCCCGGACACAACTCCTACGAGCAGTACTTC.